This T cell receptor (beta chain) was recorded in a study of blood T cell repertoires in COVID-19. Trimming took off 3 bases at V and 1 base at J, with 12 bases between the two ends. The CDR3 sequence is 15 residues long. The germline V gene encodes CDR1 KGHSH and CDR2 LQKENI. The table came from immunoSEQ multiplex PCR; TCRdb's copy has only in-frame clones and leaves some out. The table shows 85,000 to 95,000 clones, with 86% occurring only once. The sequenced sample consisted of peripheral blood. The clonotype was recovered from a human donor in a cohort sampled during active COVID-19. The chain is built from TRBV18 and TRBJ1-1; no clear D. This CDR3 is CASSPRLEGNTEAFF. DNA of the CDR3: TGTGCCAGCTCACCTCGGCTTGAGGGGAACACTGAAGCTTTCTTT. The whole variable domain, remainder taken from reference TRBV18 and TRBJ1-1, is NAGVMQNPRHLVRRRGQEARLRCSPMKGHSHVYWYRQLPEEGLKFMVYLQKENIIDESGMPKERFSAEFPKEGPSILRIQQVVRGDSAAYFCASSPRLEGNTEAFFGQGTRLTVV.